This paragraph reports one T cell receptor (beta chain). Antigen unknown. CDR1 and CDR2 (germline): MNHEY, SVGAGI. The CDR3 has 14 amino acids. With 4 bases removed from V and 2 bases from J, the gap between germline ends came to 11 bases. Donors sampled were nominally healthy, though unrecorded immune exposures were likely. The data were obtained in a study of cytomegalovirus exposure and HLA in healthy donors. Study context: Within the Caucasian-associated ancestry cluster were approximately 77% of the roughly 430 genotyped donors. General observations from the study: TCR sequences were mostly rare, though some public TCRs occurred in many donors. Being indistinguishable, some V segments were excluded, TRBV6-2 and TRBV6-3 among them.

In the PCR, 60 Vbeta and 13 Jbeta primers were used. Clones were read by immunoSEQ multiplex PCR, and TCRdb kept only the in-frame ones, dropping some. The data contain some 180,000 clones, around 80% of them singletons. V usage is TRBV6-5 and J usage is TRBJ1-1; no clear D. Sequencing used PBMCs. The receptor was derived from a man aged 35-49 years in good health and CMV-seropositive. The CDR3 DNA is TGTGCCAGCAGTTCCGCGGGCGGCAACACTGAAGCTTTCTTT. Translated: CASSSAGGNTEAFF.